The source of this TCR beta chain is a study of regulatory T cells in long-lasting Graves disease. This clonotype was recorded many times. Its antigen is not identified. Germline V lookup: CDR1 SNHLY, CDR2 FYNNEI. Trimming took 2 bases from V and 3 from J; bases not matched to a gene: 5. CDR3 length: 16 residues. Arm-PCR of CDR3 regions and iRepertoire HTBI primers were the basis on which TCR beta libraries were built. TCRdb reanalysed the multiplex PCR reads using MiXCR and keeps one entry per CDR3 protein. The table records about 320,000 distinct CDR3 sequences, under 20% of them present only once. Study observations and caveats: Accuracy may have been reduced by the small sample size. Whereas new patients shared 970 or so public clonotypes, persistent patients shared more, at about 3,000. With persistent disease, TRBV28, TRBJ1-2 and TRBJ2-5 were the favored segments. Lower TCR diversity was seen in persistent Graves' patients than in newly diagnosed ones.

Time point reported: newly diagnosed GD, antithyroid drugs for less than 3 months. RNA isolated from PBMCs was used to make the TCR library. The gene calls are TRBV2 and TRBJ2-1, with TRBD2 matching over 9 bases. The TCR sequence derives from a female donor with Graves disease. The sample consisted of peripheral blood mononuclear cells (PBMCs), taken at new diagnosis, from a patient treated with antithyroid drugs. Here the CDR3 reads CASSERGGRDYNEQFF. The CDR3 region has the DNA TGTGCCAGCAGTGAAAGGGGCGGGAGGGACTACAATGAGCAGTTCTTC.